The TCR beta chain described here comes from a study of blood T cell repertoires in COVID-19. About the research overall: Samples representing acute and convalescent COVID-19 were sourced from the United States, Italy and Spain. T cells, B-cell-depleted T cells, or PBMCs provided the cDNA or gDNA that served as material.

Original processing notes: Estimated nucleated cell counts came from reference gene primer amplification. Sequencing was performed with immunoSEQ multiplex PCR; in TCRdb, only in-frame clones are kept and a portion is missing. Clone size and V and J calls were adopted from that table, with D and trimming inferred from the DNA. The top ten hold 4% to 4.5% of the sample, which has 97,000 or so clones, around 90% seen once. This clonotype was sampled from a man aged 18 to 30 with acute or convalescent COVID-19. Sequenced: peripheral blood.

This CDR3 is CASSQGWGGRFRNEKLFF. In DNA, the CDR3 is TGCGCCAGCAGCCAAGGATGGGGGGGGCGATTTCGGAATGAAAAACTGTTTTTT. The chain links TRBV4-1 to TRBJ1-4, with a tentative D call TRBD1 (6 bases). Germline V lookup: CDR1 MGHRA, CDR2 YSYEKL. The CDR3 runs to 18 residues. Trimming shortened V by 1 base and J by 5 bases, and 20 bases separated the two germline ends.